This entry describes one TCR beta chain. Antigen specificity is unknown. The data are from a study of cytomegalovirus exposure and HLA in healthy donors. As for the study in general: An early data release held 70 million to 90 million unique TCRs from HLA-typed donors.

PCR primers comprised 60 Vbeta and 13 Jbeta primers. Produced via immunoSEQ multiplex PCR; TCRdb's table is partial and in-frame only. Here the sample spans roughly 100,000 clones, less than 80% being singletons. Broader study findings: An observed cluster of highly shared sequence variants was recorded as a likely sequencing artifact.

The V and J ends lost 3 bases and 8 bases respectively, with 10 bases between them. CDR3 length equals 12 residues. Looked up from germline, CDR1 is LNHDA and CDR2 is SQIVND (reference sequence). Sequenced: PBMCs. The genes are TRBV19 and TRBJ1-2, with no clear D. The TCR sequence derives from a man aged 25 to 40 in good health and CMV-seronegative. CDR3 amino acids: CASSIRAGGYTF. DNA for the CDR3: TGTGCCAGTAGTATTCGGGCGGGAGGCTACACCTTC. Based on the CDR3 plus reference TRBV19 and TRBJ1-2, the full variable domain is DGGITQSPKYLFRKEGQNVTLSCEQNLNHDAMYWYRQDPGQGLRLIYYSQIVNDFQKGDIAEGYSVSREKKESFPLTVTSAQKNPTAFYLCASSIRAGGYTFGSGTRLTVV.